The next 9 T cell receptor beta chains were all read from a single sample in a study of a mutant IDH1 vaccine in newly diagnosed glioma. For these TCRs, the target antigens are not known. Data came from immunoSEQ multiplex PCR; TCRdb stores just in-frame clones and leaves some out. Of around 30,000 clones in the sample, about 86% were seen once. Specified time point: week 47, end of study. Each dose delivered 300 ug of mutant IDH1 20-mer peptide subcutaneously with imiquimod. Source: PBMCs, taken from a glioma patient whose treatment included an IDH1 peptide vaccine. Receptors originate from a man aged 25 to 40 with glioma.

The V call is TRBV4-3, the J call TRBJ2-7; 12 bases align to TRBD2. CDR1 is LGHNA, CDR2 YSLEER, per germline. The CDR3 consists of 15 residues. The V and J ends lost 2 bases and 1 base, in that order; junction bases with no gene match: 0. Here the CDR3 reads CASSQLAGGSYEQYF. In DNA form, the CDR3 reads TGCGCCAGCAGCCAACTAGCGGGGGGGTCCTACGAGCAGTACTTC.

The genes are TRBV6-5 and TRBJ2-7; weak D call: TRBD2 (6 bases). With 2 bases removed from V and 6 bases from J, the gap between germline ends came to 14 bases. This CDR3 spans 14 amino acids. From germline, CDR1 is MNHEY and CDR2 SVGAGI. The CDR3 protein is CASSYRRGVAEQYF. The CDR3, as DNA: TGTGCCAGCAGTTACCGTCGCGGGGTTGCCGAGCAGTACTTC.

This sequence joins TRBV7-9 and TRBJ1-1; no reliable D call. The V end was cut by 10 bases, the J end by 1 base, with 10 bases between. This CDR3 is built from 12 residues. Germline CDR1 and CDR2: SEHNR and FQNEAQ (reference sequence). In nucleotides, the CDR3 is TGTGCCACCTCGACGAGGAACACTGAAGCTTTCTTT. Protein product: CATSTRNTEAFF.

The chain recombines TRBV5-4 with TRBJ2-3; TRBD1 matches at 9 bases. The trim removed 4 bases at V and 0 bases at J, leaving 3 bases unmatched. The CDR3 is 15 amino acids. CDR1 is SGHNT, CDR2 YYREEE, per germline (reference sequence). Here the CDR3 reads CASSTGTGSTDTQYF. CDR3 in DNA: TGTGCCAGCAGCACCGGGACAGGGAGCACAGATACGCAGTATTTT.

This sequence joins TRBV7-9 and TRBJ2-6; a possible D gene is TRBD1 (5 bases). Germline V gives CDR1 SEHNR, CDR2 FQNEAQ (reference sequence). V was shortened by 1 base and J by 0 bases, with 7 bases between the two germline ends. This CDR3 comprises 16 residues. CDR3 residues: CASSLGQPSGANVLTF. DNA of the CDR3: TGTGCCAGCAGCTTAGGACAGCCCTCTGGGGCCAACGTCCTGACTTTC.

Within the sample, this clone is medium-sized (0.01 to 0.1%). The gene calls are TRBV5-1 and TRBJ2-7, with a weak D call TRBD1 (5 bases). The germline CDR1 and CDR2 sequences are SGHRS and YFSETQ. Trimming removed 0 bases at V and 0 bases at J, with 10 bases between. The CDR3 has 15 residues. The CDR3 protein is CASSLEGAVSYEQYF. The DNA for the CDR3 is TGCGCCAGCAGCTTGGAAGGGGCCGTCTCCTACGAGCAGTACTTC. Full variable domain (remainder filled in from reference TRBV5-1 and TRBJ2-7): KAGVTQTPRYLIKTRGQQVTLSCSPISGHRSVSWYQQTPGQGLQFLFEYFSETQRNKGNFPGRFSGRQFSNSRSEMNVSTLELGDSALYLCASSLEGAVSYEQYFGPGTRLTVT.

This chain connects TRBV19 to TRBJ2-7, with D tentatively TRBD1 (6 bases). Germline V gene sequence: CDR1 LNHDA, CDR2 SQIVND (reference sequence). The CDR3 is 16 residues long. Deletions cut 5 bases from V and 0 bases from J, with 17 bases between. The CDR3 nucleotides read TGTGCCAGTAGTGGACAGTTCAGCGGCAGCTCCTACGAGCAGTACTTC. Its translation: CASSGQFSGSSYEQYF.

The chain employs TRBV27 and TRBJ1-5, with a tentative D call TRBD1 (6 bases). The CDR3 runs 15 residues. Trimming cost V 8 bases and J 5 bases, with 19 bases left between them. Germline V gene lookup returns CDR1 MNHEY and CDR2 SMNVEV (reference sequence). The CDR3 nucleotides read TGTGCCAGCGGGAATAACAGGGCAGCCCATCAGCCCCAGCATTTT. Translation: CASGNNRAAHQPQHF.

The rearrangement uses TRBV5-1 and TRBJ2-2; tentatively, D is TRBD1 or TRBD2 (7 bases each). The CDR3 runs to 13 residues. Germline V gene sequence: CDR1 SGHRS, CDR2 YFSETQ. Trimming removed 4 bases from V and 11 bases from J, with 15 bases in between. The CDR3 here is CASSKGRGGELFF. The CDR3, as DNA: TGCGCCAGCAGCAAGGGCAGGGGGGGAGAGCTGTTTTTT.